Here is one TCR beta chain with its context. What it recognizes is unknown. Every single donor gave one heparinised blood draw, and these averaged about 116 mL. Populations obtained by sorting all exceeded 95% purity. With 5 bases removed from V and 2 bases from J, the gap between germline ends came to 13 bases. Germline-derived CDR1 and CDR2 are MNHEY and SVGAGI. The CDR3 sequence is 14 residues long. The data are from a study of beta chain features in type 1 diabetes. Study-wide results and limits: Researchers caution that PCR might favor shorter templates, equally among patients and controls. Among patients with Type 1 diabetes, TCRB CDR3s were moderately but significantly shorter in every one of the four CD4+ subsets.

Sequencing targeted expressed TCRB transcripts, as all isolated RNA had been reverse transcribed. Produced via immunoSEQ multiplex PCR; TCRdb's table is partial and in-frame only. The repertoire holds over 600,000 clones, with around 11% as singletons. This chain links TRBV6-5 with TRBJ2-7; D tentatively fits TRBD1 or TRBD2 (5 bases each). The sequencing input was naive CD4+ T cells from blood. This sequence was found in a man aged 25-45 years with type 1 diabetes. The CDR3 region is CASSLRDGPYEQYF. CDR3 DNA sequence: TGTGCCAGCAGTCTTCGGGACGGTCCCTACGAGCAGTACTTC.